The 31 T cell receptor beta chains below come from one sample, sequenced in a study of blood T cell repertoires in COVID-19. Here immunoSEQ multiplex PCR was the method, and the copy in TCRdb shows in-frame clones only, minus some. The sample has under 200,000 clones, approximately 84% seen once. Source material: PBMCs or T cells enriched from blood (not recorded which). Receptors originate from a woman in her forties or fifties who had recovered from COVID-19.

This clone was seen only once. The J gene is TRBJ1-1, the V gene TRBV7-9, with 8 bases aligning to TRBD1. This CDR3 contains 15 residues. V was clipped by 5 bases and J by 3 bases; unmatched bases: 8. The V gene's germline CDR1 is SEHNR and CDR2 FQNEAQ (reference sequence). The CDR3 bases are TGTGCCAGCAGCCAAGGACAGGGTAGGGACACTGAAGCTTTCTTT. Translated: CASSQGQGRDTEAFF.

CDR3 nucleotides: TGTGCCACCGGGACTTTTAATTCACCCCTCCACTTT. It codes for CATGTFNSPLHF. V is TRBV27 and J is TRBJ1-6; a possible D gene is TRBD1 (5 bases). The CDR3 is 12 residues long. Trimming pared 10 bases from V and 6 bases from J, leaving 10 bases between. Germline CDR1 reads MNHEY; CDR2 reads SMNVEV (reference sequence).

This chain joins TRBV7-9 and TRBJ1-4, with D perhaps matching TRBD1 (6 bases). The CDR3 spans 14 residues. Germline loops: CDR1 SEHNR, CDR2 FQNEAQ (reference sequence). Trimming stripped 5 bases from V and 5 bases from J, with 12 bases between. The CDR3 region has the DNA TGTGCCAGCAGCGTACAAACAGGGAATGAAAAACTGTTTTTT. Residues: CASSVQTGNEKLFF.

This sequence joins TRBV11-2 and TRBJ1-1; D unresolved. Germline loops: CDR1 SGHAT, CDR2 FQNNGV. This CDR3 contains 14 residues. V gave up 1 base and J gave up 5 bases, with 11 bases separating them. As DNA, the CDR3 is TGTGCCAGCAGCTTAGTCGGCGTCGGGACTGAAGCTTTCTTT. It yields the protein CASSLVGVGTEAFF. The full variable domain, its missing parts supplied by reference TRBV11-2 and TRBJ1-1, is EAGVAQSPRYKIIEKRQSVAFWCNPISGHATLYWYQQILGQGPKLLIQFQNNGVVDDSQLPKDRFSAERLKGVDSTLKIQPAKLEDSAVYLCASSLVGVGTEAFFGQGTRLTVV.

The chain's CDR3 is CASSPAGTGLYGYTF. The CDR3 nucleotides read TGTGCCAGCTCACCAGCCGGGACAGGCCTATATGGCTACACCTTC. The chain combines TRBV18 with TRBJ1-2, with 8 bases matching TRBD1. The CDR3 is 15 residues long. Germline CDR1 KGHSH, CDR2 LQKENI. With 2 bases clipped from V and 5 bases from J, the junction kept 7 bases outside the gene matches.

This clone has more than one count but fewer than ten. The J gene is TRBJ2-1, the V gene TRBV12-3 or TRBV12-4; 8 nucleotides line up with TRBD2. The length of the CDR3 is 13 residues. The V gene end was trimmed by 4 bases and the J gene end by 6 bases; junction bases not matched to a gene: 2. CDR3 in amino acids: CASSSGTSNEQFF. DNA of the CDR3: TGTGCCAGCAGTTCCGGGACTAGCAATGAGCAGTTCTTC.

V usage is TRBV5-8 and J usage is TRBJ2-7; a possible D gene is TRBD1 (6 bases). The CDR3 length is 15 residues. V lost 5 bases and J lost 0, with 15 bases in between. The germline CDR1 and CDR2 sequences are SGHTS and YDEGEE. CDR3 bases: TGTGCCAGCAGTCTTGGGTCGGGACACTCCTACGAGCAGTACTTC. Protein sequence: CASSLGSGHSYEQYF. The full variable domain, with the rest looked up from reference TRBV5-8 and TRBJ2-7, is EAGVTQSPTHLIKTRGQQATLRCSPISGHTSVYWYQQALGLGLQFLLWYDEGEERNRGNFPPRFSGRQFPNYSSELNVNALELEDSALYLCASSLGSGHSYEQYFGPGTRLTVT.

This sequence joins TRBV30 and TRBJ1-2; TRBD1 agrees at 7 bases. The junction had 12 bases not matched to a gene; V was cut back by 5 bases and J by 3 bases. This CDR3 is built from 15 residues. Germline V gene lookup returns CDR1 GTSNPN and CDR2 SVGIG (reference sequence). This chain's CDR3 is CAWRSVSGGDYGYTF. As DNA, the CDR3 is TGTGCCTGGCGCTCGGTGTCAGGGGGTGACTATGGCTACACCTTC. The full variable domain, with the rest looked up from reference TRBV30 and TRBJ1-2, is SQTIHQWPATLVQPVGSPLSLECTVEGTSNPNLYWYRQAAGRGLQLLFYSVGIGQISSEVPQNLSASRPQDRQFILSSKKLLLSDSGFYLCAWRSVSGGDYGYTFGSGTRLTVV.

This clone has a handful of counts. The rearrangement uses TRBV7-2 and TRBJ1-2; perhaps TRBD1 as D (5 bases). Trimming left V 5 bases short and J 8 bases short, with 21 bases between. Germline lookup yields CDR1 SGHTA and CDR2 FQGNSA. This CDR3 is 15 amino acids long. The CDR3 loop is CASSERGGTSRGYTF. The CDR3 coding sequence is TGTGCCAGCAGCGAACGGGGAGGGACCTCCCGGGGCTACACCTTC.

The J gene is TRBJ1-6, the V gene TRBV7-9; D is undetermined. Germline assignment: CDR1 SEHNR and CDR2 FQNEAQ (reference sequence). V was clipped by 0 bases and J by 8 bases, with 8 bases between them. CDR3 length equals 14 residues. The CDR3 here is CASSLAGDHSPLHF. CDR3 in DNA: TGTGCCAGCAGCTTAGCGGGAGACCATTCACCCCTCCACTTT. The full variable domain, in which reference TRBV7-9 and TRBJ1-6 provide the parts outside the CDR3, is DTGVSQNPRHKITKRGQNVTFRCDPISEHNRLYWYRQTLGQGPEFLTYFQNEAQLEKSRLLSDRFSAERPKGSFSTLEIQRTEQGDSAMYLCASSLAGDHSPLHFGNGTRLTVT.

The chain uses TRBV5-8 and TRBJ1-2, with no clear D. The germline CDR1 and CDR2 sequences are SGHTS and YDEGEE. V dropped 1 base and J dropped 4 bases, with 14 bases sitting between them. CDR3 length: 15 residues. CDR3: CASSLSGVYGYGYTF. The CDR3 DNA is TGTGCCAGCAGCTTGAGCGGTGTTTACGGCTATGGCTACACCTTC. Variable domain in full (rest from reference TRBV5-8 and TRBJ1-2): EAGVTQSPTHLIKTRGQQATLRCSPISGHTSVYWYQQALGLGLQFLLWYDEGEERNRGNFPPRFSGRQFPNYSSELNVNALELEDSALYLCASSLSGVYGYGYTFGSGTRLTVV.

The CDR3 DNA follows: TGTGCCACCAGCTCAGGGGGCCTCGGAGCTAACTATGGCTACACCTTC. Encoded protein: CATSSGGLGANYGYTF. The chain employs TRBV15 and TRBJ1-2, with 8 positions matching TRBD1. The length of the CDR3 is 16 residues. Germline lookup yields CDR1 LNHNV and CDR2 YYDKDF (reference sequence). The junction had 8 bases not matched to a gene; V was cut back by 5 bases and J by 0 bases.

The chain recombines TRBV24-1 with TRBJ1-5; D unclear. Trimming pared 7 bases from V and 2 bases from J, leaving 8 bases between. Germline CDR1 reads KGHDR; CDR2 reads SFDVKD. The CDR3 runs to 13 residues. This CDR3 reads CATSPGGNQPQHF. As DNA, the CDR3 is TGTGCCACCAGCCCCGGGGGCAATCAGCCCCAGCATTTT.

The chain recombines TRBV18 with TRBJ2-7; no clear D gene. V was shortened by 6 bases and J by 2 bases, with 14 bases between the two germline ends. CDR3 size: 14 residues. Germline V gene data show CDR1 as KGHSH and CDR2 as LQKENI. CDR3 sequence: CASSLSGSAYEQYF. In DNA, the CDR3 is TGTGCCAGCTCCCTTTCTGGTTCGGCCTACGAGCAGTACTTC.

The chain is built from TRBV2 and TRBJ2-7, with D maybe TRBD2 (6 bases). Between the trimmed V and J ends, which lost 1 base and 4 bases, there was a span of 17 bases. Germline assignment: CDR1 SNHLY and CDR2 FYNNEI. The CDR3 is 16 residues long. The CDR3 loop reads CASSEVPGTLYYEQYF. The CDR3 coding sequence is TGTGCCAGCAGTGAAGTGCCCGGGACTTTATATTACGAGCAGTACTTC.

This clone was observed a single time. This chain connects TRBV12-3 or TRBV12-4 to TRBJ1-2; 7 bases agree with TRBD1. V shed 2 bases, J shed 7 bases, and the junction held 4 bases outside the gene matches. CDR3 length: 13 amino acids. Here the CDR3 reads CASSLSRQGGYTF. The CDR3 nucleotides are TGTGCCAGCAGTTTATCGCGACAGGGTGGCTACACCTTC.

This sequence joins TRBV10-1 and TRBJ1-5; TRBD1 aligns across 11 bases. V dropped 0 bases and J dropped 2; count of bases not matched to a gene: 3. Germline values: CDR1 WNHNN, CDR2 SYGVQD (reference sequence). The CDR3 covers 17 residues. CDR3 nucleotide sequence: TGCGCCAGCAGTGAGTCTAGGACAGGGGGCGGCAATCAGCCCCAGCATTTT. As protein: CASSESRTGGGNQPQHF.

The chain carries TRBV20-1 and TRBJ2-7; 11 nucleotides align to TRBD2. The CDR3 has 16 residues. CDR1 is DFQATT, CDR2 SNEGSKA, per germline (reference sequence). The ends lost 3 bases at V and 5 bases at J; junction bases unmatched: 12. CDR3 region: CSASSGSGRAPNEQYF. In DNA, the CDR3 is TGCAGTGCTAGTTCGGGTAGCGGGAGGGCGCCCAACGAGCAGTACTTC.

V and J are TRBV5-1 and TRBJ2-2, with 13 bases matching TRBD2. CDR3 size: 17 residues. The trim removed 4 bases at V and 2 bases at J, leaving 5 bases unmatched. Germline CDR1 is SGHRS and CDR2 is YFSETQ. CDR3 nucleotides: TGCGCCAGCAGCCTGGGACTAGCGGGATCTAACACCGGGGAGCTGTTTTTT. Translating it yields CASSLGLAGSNTGELFF.

This chain connects TRBV10-3 to TRBJ2-2, with 7 bases fitting TRBD1. CDR3 length equals 15 residues. V gave up 6 bases and J gave up 0 bases; unmatched junction bases: 4. Per germline, CDR1 ENHRY and CDR2 SYGVKD. Here the CDR3 DNA reads TGTGCCATCAGCCGGGACAGACCGAACACCGGGGAGCTGTTTTTT. Translated, it gives CAISRDRPNTGELFF.

The V and J genes are TRBV9 and TRBJ1-1; 8 bases are shared with TRBD1. The trim removed 2 bases at V and 7 bases at J, leaving 10 bases unmatched. Per the germline V gene, CDR1 is SGDLS and CDR2 is YYNGEE. This CDR3 has 15 residues. The CDR3 region has the DNA TGTGCCAGCAGCGTTTCAGGGGGCCTAGAGGGTGAAGCTTTCTTT. Its translation is CASSVSGGLEGEAFF.

V is TRBV5-1 and J is TRBJ2-7, with 10 nucleotides matching TRBD2. V trimming: 0 bases; J trimming: 1 base; junction bases outside the gene matches: 4. The germline gives CDR1 SGHRS, CDR2 YFSETQ. This CDR3 spans 16 amino acids. The CDR3 loop reads CASSLDGLAVSYEQYF. In DNA form, the CDR3 reads TGCGCCAGCAGCTTGGATGGACTAGCGGTTTCCTACGAGCAGTACTTC.

The chain joins TRBV7-6 to TRBJ2-1; TRBD2 aligns across 7 bases. The germline V gene encodes CDR1 SGHVS and CDR2 FNYEAQ. This CDR3 spans 15 amino acids. With V trimmed by 1 base and J by 2 bases, 2 bases remained unmatched. CDR3 sequence reads: CASSLGGSPYNEQFF. Written as DNA, the CDR3 is TGTGCCAGCAGCTTAGGCGGGAGCCCCTACAATGAGCAGTTCTTC.

The chain couples TRBV5-1 to TRBJ2-1; 8 bases are a match to TRBD1. Germline V lookup: CDR1 SGHRS, CDR2 YFSETQ. V lost 4 bases, J lost 3 bases, and 6 bases stayed unmatched. The CDR3 loop spans 15 amino acids. CDR3 DNA: TGCGCCAGCAGCGTGGGACAGGTAGACTACAATGAGCAGTTCTTC. It translates to CASSVGQVDYNEQFF.

The chain joins TRBV30 to TRBJ2-1; possibly TRBD1 for D (5 bases). Germline CDR1 is GTSNPN and CDR2 is SVGIG (reference sequence). The V and J ends lost 0 bases and 10 bases respectively, with 19 bases between them. This CDR3 region has 15 residues. Here the CDR3 reads CAWSVLGQGLGEQFF. As DNA, the CDR3 is TGTGCCTGGAGTGTATTGGGCCAGGGTTTGGGCGAGCAGTTCTTC. The whole variable domain, remainder taken from reference TRBV30 and TRBJ2-1, is SQTIHQWPATLVQPVGSPLSLECTVEGTSNPNLYWYRQAAGRGLQLLFYSVGIGQISSEVPQNLSASRPQDRQFILSSKKLLLSDSGFYLCAWSVLGQGLGEQFFGPGTRLTVL.

The chain links TRBV11-3 to TRBJ2-7, with 8 positions matching TRBD2. Germline V gene data show CDR1 as SGHNT and CDR2 as YENEEA. The CDR3 loop spans 13 amino acids. V shed 3 bases and J 2 bases; nucleotides not matched to a gene: 0. The CDR3 here is CASSFSGAYEQYF. CDR3 sequence (DNA): TGTGCCAGCAGCTTTAGCGGGGCCTACGAGCAGTACTTC.

The V call is TRBV6-2 or TRBV6-3, the J call TRBJ1-5; a possible D gene is TRBD1 (5 bases). The germline gives CDR1 MNHEY, CDR2 SVGEGT. The length of the CDR3 is 14 residues. Trimming stripped 2 bases from V and 4 bases from J, with 9 bases between. The chain's CDR3 is CASSYTAGNQPQHF. The CDR3 DNA follows: TGTGCCAGCAGTTACACGGCAGGGAATCAGCCCCAGCATTTT.

CDR3 amino acids: CASRDSNYGYTF. CDR3 nucleotide sequence: TGTGCCAGCCGGGACAGCAATTATGGCTACACCTTC. This chain links TRBV19 with TRBJ1-2; the match to TRBD1 covers 7 bases. The V gene end was trimmed by 9 bases and the J gene end by 5 bases; junction bases not matched to a gene: 6. This CDR3 contains 12 residues. Germline V CDR1 and CDR2: LNHDA, SQIVND (reference sequence).

J is TRBJ1-5 and V is TRBV28, with TRBD1 as a possible D gene (6 bases). The CDR3 is 17 residues long. The germline V and J ends were trimmed by 1 base and 1 base, with 14 bases remaining between them. Germline V CDR1 and CDR2: MDHEN, SYDVKM. For the CDR3, the DNA is TGTGCCAGCAGTTTATACAGGGCGCCGGGGAGCAATCAGCCCCAGCATTTT. Residues: CASSLYRAPGSNQPQHF.

The V and J genes are TRBV28 and TRBJ1-4; the D is unclear. This CDR3 is built from 11 residues. The V gene's germline CDR1 is MDHEN and CDR2 SYDVKM. Trimming left V 5 bases short and J 11 bases short, with 9 bases between. CDR3 sequence (DNA): TGTGCCAGCAGTACCCGGGAGAAACTGTTTTTT. The encoded protein is CASSTREKLFF.

The J gene is TRBJ2-5, the V gene TRBV11-2, with 7 bases that match TRBD1. Losses at the gene ends were 5 bases for V and 7 bases for J; bases not matched to a gene: 10. Germline lookup yields CDR1 SGHAT and CDR2 FQNNGV. This CDR3 has 14 amino acids. The CDR3 is CASSTRTGRGTQYF. As DNA, the CDR3 is TGTGCCAGCAGCACCCGGACAGGCCGCGGGACCCAGTACTTC.